Detailed here is one TCR beta chain. Its target is unknown. cDNA came from about 0.51 to 1 ug RNA primed by random hexamers. Via MiXCR, TCRdb re-called the immunoSEQ multiplex PCR reads, giving one row per CDR3 protein. The sample holds approximately 300,000 distinct CDR3 sequences, about nine tenths seen once. The CDR3 spans 14 residues. Trimming took 10 bases from V and 3 from J, leaving 15 bases between them. Germline V gene lookup returns CDR1 MNHEY and CDR2 SVGEGT. The sample comes from a study of CD8 T cells in Susac syndrome. Study-level results: By the study's own acknowledgment, its TCR sequencing and HLA analysis included relatively few individuals.

The genes are TRBV6-2 or TRBV6-3 and TRBJ2-2, with D perhaps TRBD1 or TRBD2 (5 bases each). The specimen sequenced was CD8+ T cells from PBMCs. The TCR sequence derives from a human donor with multiple sclerosis. CDR3 sequence (DNA): TGTGCCACTCAGATCGGGACGGACACCGGGGAGCTGTTTTTT. Translating it yields CATQIGTDTGELFF.